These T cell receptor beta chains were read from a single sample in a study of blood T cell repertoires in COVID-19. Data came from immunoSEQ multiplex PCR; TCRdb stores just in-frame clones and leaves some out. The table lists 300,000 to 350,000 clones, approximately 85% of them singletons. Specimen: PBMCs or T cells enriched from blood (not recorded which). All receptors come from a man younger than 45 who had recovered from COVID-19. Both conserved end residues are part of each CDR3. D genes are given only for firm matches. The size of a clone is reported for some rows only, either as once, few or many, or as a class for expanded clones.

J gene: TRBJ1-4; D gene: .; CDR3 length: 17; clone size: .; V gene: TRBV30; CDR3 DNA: TGTGCCTGGAGTGCCGGCCCCGGGTGGGGGGTTGACGAAAAACTGTTTTTT; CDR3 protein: CAWSAGPGWGVDEKLFF
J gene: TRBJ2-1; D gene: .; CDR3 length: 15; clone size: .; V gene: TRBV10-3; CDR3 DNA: TGTGCCATCCGTGGAGCGGGCCGCTCCTACAATGAGCAGTTCTTC; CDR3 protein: CAIRGAGRSYNEQFF
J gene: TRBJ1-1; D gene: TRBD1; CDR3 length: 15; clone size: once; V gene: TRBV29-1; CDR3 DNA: TGCAGCGTCTACAGGGGGCAATCCGGTATCACTGAAGCTTTCTTT; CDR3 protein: CSVYRGQSGITEAFF
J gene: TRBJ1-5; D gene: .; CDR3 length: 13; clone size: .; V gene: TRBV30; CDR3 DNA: TGTGCCTGGAGTTTGGGGCAAAATCAGCCCCAGCATTTT; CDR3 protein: CAWSLGQNQPQHF
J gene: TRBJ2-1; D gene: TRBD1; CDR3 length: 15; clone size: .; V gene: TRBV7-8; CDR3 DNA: TGTGCCAGCAGCCCCGGGACAGGGCAATACAATGAGCAGTTCTTC; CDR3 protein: CASSPGTGQYNEQFF
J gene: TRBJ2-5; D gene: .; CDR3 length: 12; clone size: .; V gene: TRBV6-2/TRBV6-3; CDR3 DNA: TGTGCCAGCAGTTACCCGGGGGAGACCCAGTACTTC; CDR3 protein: CASSYPGETQYF
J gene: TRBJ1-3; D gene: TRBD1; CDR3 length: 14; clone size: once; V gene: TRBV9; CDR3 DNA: TGTGCCAGCAGCGTACAGGGGGCGGGAAACACCATATATTTT; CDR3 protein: CASSVQGAGNTIYF
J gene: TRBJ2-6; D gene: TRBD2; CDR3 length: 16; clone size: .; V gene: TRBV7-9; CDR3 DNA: TGTGCCAGCAACTTGGGCGGGGGAACAGGGGCCAACGTCCTGACTTTC; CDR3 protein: CASNLGGGTGANVLTF
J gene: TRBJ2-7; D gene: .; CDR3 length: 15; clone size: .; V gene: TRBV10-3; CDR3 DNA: TGTGCCATCAGTGGTCAACAGGGTTCGGGGTACGAGCAGTACTTC; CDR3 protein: CAISGQQGSGYEQYF
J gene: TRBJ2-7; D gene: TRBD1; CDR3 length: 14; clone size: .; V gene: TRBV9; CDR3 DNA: TGTGCCAGCAGCGTAGGGCAGGGGGCCTACGAGCAGTACTTC; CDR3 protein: CASSVGQGAYEQYF
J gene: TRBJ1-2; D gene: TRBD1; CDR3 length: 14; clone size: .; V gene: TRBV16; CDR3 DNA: TGTGCCAGCAGCCAATCCAGGGGGCGGAGCGGCTACACCTTC; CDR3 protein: CASSQSRGRSGYTF
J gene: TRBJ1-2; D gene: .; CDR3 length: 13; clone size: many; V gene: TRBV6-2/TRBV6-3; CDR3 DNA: TGTGCCAGCAGTGAGACAGAAATCTATGGCTACACCTTC; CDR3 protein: CASSETEIYGYTF
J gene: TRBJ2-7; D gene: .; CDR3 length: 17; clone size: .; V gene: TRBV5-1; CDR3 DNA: TGCGCCAGCAGCCCTGCCCCTAACTTTGGGGGGACGTACGAGCAGTACTTC; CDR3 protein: CASSPAPNFGGTYEQYF
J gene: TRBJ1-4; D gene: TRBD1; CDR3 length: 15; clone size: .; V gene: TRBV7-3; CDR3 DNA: TGTGCCAGCAGCTTATTTGGTACAGGGGTTGAAAAACTGTTTTTT; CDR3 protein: CASSLFGTGVEKLFF
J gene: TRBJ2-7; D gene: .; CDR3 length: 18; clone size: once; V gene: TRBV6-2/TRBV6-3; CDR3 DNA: TGTGCCAGCAGTACCCGGACAGCCTATCCCCGGAGTTCCTACGAGCAGTACTTC; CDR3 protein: CASSTRTAYPRSSYEQYF
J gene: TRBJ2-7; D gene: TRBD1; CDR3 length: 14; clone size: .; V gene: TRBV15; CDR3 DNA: TGTGCCACCAGCAGCGGGACAGGGTTCTACGAGCAGTACTTC; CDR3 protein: CATSSGTGFYEQYF